A single sample is the source of the 5 T cell receptor beta chains below, sequenced in a study of blood T cell repertoires in COVID-19. The protocol was immunoSEQ multiplex PCR, while the TCRdb copy is restricted to in-frame clones and leaves out a portion. The table records 290,000 or so clones, roughly 90% of them present only once. Sequences were obtained from PBMCs or T cells enriched from blood (not recorded which). Receptors were obtained from a woman between 25 and 40 years old who had recovered from COVID-19.

This sequence joins TRBV19 and TRBJ2-1; 8 bases match TRBD2. The CDR3 totals 16 residues. CDR1 LNHDA and CDR2 SQIVND come from the germline V gene (reference sequence). V lost 2 bases, J lost 4 bases, and 7 bases stayed unmatched. CDR3 bases: TGTGCCAGTAGTATATCTTCTAGCGGGCCATACAATGAGCAGTTCTTC. Encoded protein: CASSISSSGPYNEQFF.

The chain couples TRBV19 to TRBJ1-1; 9 bases align to TRBD1. Losses at the gene ends were 5 bases for V and 2 bases for J; bases not matched to a gene: 12. The CDR3 consists of 17 residues. Germline lookup yields CDR1 LNHDA and CDR2 SQIVND (reference sequence). The chain's CDR3 is CASSPSRDRAPNTEAFF. The CDR3 DNA is TGTGCCAGTAGTCCTAGCCGGGACAGGGCCCCCAACACTGAAGCTTTCTTT.

This chain joins TRBV5-4 and TRBJ2-3; TRBD1 aligns across 7 bases. The V gene's germline CDR1 is SGHNT and CDR2 YYREEE (reference sequence). The CDR3 is 14 residues long. J gave up 5 bases and V 3 bases, and 6 bases lay outside the gene matches. The CDR3 is CASSYRGVGDTQYF. CDR3 DNA sequence: TGTGCCAGCAGCTACAGGGGAGTTGGAGATACGCAGTATTTT. Complete variable domain (other parts from reference TRBV5-4 and TRBJ2-3): ETGVTQSPTHLIKTRGQQVTLRCSSQSGHNTVSWYQQALGQGPQFIFQYYREEENGRGNFPPRFSGLQFPNYSSELNVNALELDDSALYLCASSYRGVGDTQYFGPGTRLTVL.

J is TRBJ2-1 and V is TRBV19; D ambiguous. Germline lookup yields CDR1 LNHDA and CDR2 SQIVND (reference sequence). This CDR3 is built from 15 residues. V lost 1 base and J lost 3, with 10 bases in between. This CDR3 reads CASSIATQYYNEQFF. Written as DNA, the CDR3 is TGTGCCAGTAGTATAGCTACCCAATACTACAATGAGCAGTTCTTC.

The J gene is TRBJ2-7, the V gene TRBV19; 7 bases align to TRBD1. The CDR3 covers 13 residues. Germline V lookup: CDR1 LNHDA, CDR2 SQIVND (reference sequence). With 5 bases clipped from V and 4 bases from J, the junction kept 5 bases outside the gene matches. The CDR3 spells CASSPGGGYEQYF. CDR3 nucleotide sequence: TGTGCCAGTAGTCCAGGGGGTGGTTACGAGCAGTACTTC.